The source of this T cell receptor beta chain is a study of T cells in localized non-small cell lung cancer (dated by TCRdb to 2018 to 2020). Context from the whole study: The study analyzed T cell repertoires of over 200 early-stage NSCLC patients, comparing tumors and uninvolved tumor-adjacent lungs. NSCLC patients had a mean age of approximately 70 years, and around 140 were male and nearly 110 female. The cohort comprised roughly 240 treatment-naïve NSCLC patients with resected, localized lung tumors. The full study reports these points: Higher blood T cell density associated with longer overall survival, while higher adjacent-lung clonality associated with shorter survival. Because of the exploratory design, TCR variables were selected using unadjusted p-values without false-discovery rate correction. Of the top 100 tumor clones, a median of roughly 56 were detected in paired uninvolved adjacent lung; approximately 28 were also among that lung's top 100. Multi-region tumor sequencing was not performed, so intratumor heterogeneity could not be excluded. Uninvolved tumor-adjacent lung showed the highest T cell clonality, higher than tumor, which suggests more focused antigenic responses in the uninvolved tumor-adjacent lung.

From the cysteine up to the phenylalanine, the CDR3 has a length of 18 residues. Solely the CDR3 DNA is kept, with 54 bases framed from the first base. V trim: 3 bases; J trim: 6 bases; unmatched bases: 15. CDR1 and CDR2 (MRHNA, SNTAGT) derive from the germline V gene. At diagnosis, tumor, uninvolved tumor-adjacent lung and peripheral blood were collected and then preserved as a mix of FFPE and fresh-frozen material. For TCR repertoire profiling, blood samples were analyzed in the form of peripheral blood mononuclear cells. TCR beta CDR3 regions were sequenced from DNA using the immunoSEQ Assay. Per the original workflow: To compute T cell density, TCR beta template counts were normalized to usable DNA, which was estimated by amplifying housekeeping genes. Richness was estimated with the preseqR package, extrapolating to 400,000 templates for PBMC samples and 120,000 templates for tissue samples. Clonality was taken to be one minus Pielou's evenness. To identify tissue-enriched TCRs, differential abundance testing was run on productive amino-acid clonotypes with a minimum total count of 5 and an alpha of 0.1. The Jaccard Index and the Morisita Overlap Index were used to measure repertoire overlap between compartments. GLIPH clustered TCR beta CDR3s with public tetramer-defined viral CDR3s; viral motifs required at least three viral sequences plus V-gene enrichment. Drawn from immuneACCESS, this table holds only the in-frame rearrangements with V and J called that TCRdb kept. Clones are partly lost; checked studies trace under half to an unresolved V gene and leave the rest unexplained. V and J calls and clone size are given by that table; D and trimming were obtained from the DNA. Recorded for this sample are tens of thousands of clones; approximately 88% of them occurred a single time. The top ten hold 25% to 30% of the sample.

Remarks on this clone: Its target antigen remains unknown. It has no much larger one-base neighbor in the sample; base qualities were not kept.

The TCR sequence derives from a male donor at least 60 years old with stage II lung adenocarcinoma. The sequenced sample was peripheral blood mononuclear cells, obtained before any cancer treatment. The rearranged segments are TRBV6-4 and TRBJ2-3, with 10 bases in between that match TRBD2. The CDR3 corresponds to CASSESPLLAGRSDTQYF. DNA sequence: TGTGCCAGCAGTGAGTCTCCCTTACTAGCGGGGCGCTCTGATACGCAGTATTTT.